This TCR beta chain was recovered during a study of human T cells and chemical hapten exposure. General study points: Once DPC sensitization occurred, TCRs above 1 in 1000 frequency showed no change.

Total RNA came from unfractionated whole blood. Concerning this clonotype itself: Its antigen is unknown.

Germline assignment: CDR1 MNHEY and CDR2 SVGEGT. CDR3 size: 12 residues. V was shortened by 4 bases and J by 4 bases, with 7 bases between the two germline ends. During construction of the library, unique molecular identifiers were attached to individual cDNA molecules for quantitative, reproducible TCR counting. Study processing details: Samples held a median of approximately 94,000 TCRs, range about 23,224–700,000. Each CDR3 protein is one row after TCRdb ran MiXCR on the 5' RACE reads. TCRdb, rather than the study authors, made the V and J calls. The repertoire has under 150,000 distinct CDR3 sequences, more than 15% of them found once; the top ten carry roughly 2.8%.

The chain carries TRBV6-2 or TRBV6-3 and TRBJ1-2; no clear D. The receptor's source is a human donor in good health. The DNA for the CDR3 is TGTGCCAGCAGTTCTACTTCCTATGGCTACACCTTC. It translates to CASSSTSYGYTF.